This T cell receptor beta chain was sequenced for a study of human thymus T cells. Sequenced by immunoSEQ multiplex PCR; TCRdb stores in-frame clones only, minus some. Of some 46,000 clones in the sample, approximately 95% are singletons; the top ten hold around 0.2%. The CDR3 has 13 amino acids. Trimming removed 6 bases at V and 0 bases at J, with 7 bases between. In germline, CDR1 is MNHEY, CDR2 SVGAGI. The sequence came from a girl in the first two years of life with a congenital heart defect but otherwise immunologically healthy. The sequencing sample was made of blood. V gene TRBV6-5 combines with J gene TRBJ2-3; D gene uncertain. CDR3 protein: CASRGTSTDTQYF. The CDR3 bases are TGTGCCAGCAGGGGTACTAGCACAGATACGCAGTATTTT.